The 28 T cell receptor beta chains given below trace back to one sample, sequenced in a study of tumor-infiltrating lymphocytes in primary liver carcinoma. Unsorted whole blood supplied the blood RNA, and germline DNA was isolated too. The researchers produced TCR beta cDNA from roughly 500 ng total RNA with a constant-region primer. Generation of the TCR beta libraries relied on three nested multiplex PCR rounds using slightly modified ARM-PCR. Rounds one and two of PCR, each of approximately 11 cycles, were primed with TRBV1-TRBV30 forward primers and a C-beta reverse primer. TCRdb reanalysed the multiplex PCR reads using MiXCR and keeps one entry per CDR3 protein. The sample carries 320,000 or so distinct CDR3 sequences, approximately 65% recorded once. The sequenced sample was peripheral blood. The receptors shown here come from a man aged 40-50 years with primary liver carcinoma and hepatitis B virus infection.

This clonotype was observed at least ten times. Written as DNA, the CDR3 is TGTGCCAGCAGCCAAGAGATGGTTAGGACTATGAACACCGGGGAGCTGTTTTTT. Its protein product is CASSQEMVRTMNTGELFF. The V gene is TRBV4-2, the J gene TRBJ2-2; TRBD2 is a possible D gene (6 bases). V lost 0 bases, J lost 1 base, and 15 bases lay in between. The length of the CDR3 is 18 residues. Looked up from germline, CDR1 is LGHNA and CDR2 is YNFKEQ.

Concerning this clonotype itself: Just one base apart from a much larger clone, this may be a read error. This sequence joins TRBV5-4 and TRBJ2-1, with TRBD2 matching over 7 bases. V lost 0 bases and J lost 9; bases outside the gene matches: 12. This CDR3 contains 16 residues. Germline V gene lookup returns CDR1 SGHNT and CDR2 YYREEE (reference sequence). CDR3 in amino acids: CASSLAPSGPHIEQFF. In DNA form, the CDR3 reads TGTGCCAGCAGCTTGGCACCTAGCGGCCCCCACATTGAGCAGTTCTTC.

This clonotype was observed at least ten times. This chain links TRBV5-6 with TRBJ2-1; weak D call: TRBD1 (6 bases). V was trimmed by 3 bases and J by 3 bases, leaving 13 bases between them. The germline V gene has CDR1 SGHDT and CDR2 YYEEEE. The CDR3 sequence is 15 residues long. The CDR3 nucleotides read TGTGCCAGCAGCTCCTCGGGACAAGTCTACAATGAGCAGTTCTTC. Encoded protein: CASSSSGQVYNEQFF.

This clonotype occurred many times. The V and J genes are TRBV6-5 and TRBJ2-5; TRBD2 is a possible D gene (5 bases). Trimming removed 2 bases from V and 3 bases from J, with 16 bases in between. Germline V gives CDR1 MNHEY, CDR2 SVGAGI. CDR3 length: 16 amino acids. CDR3 residues: CASSYPRGSPKETQYF. The DNA for the CDR3 is TGTGCCAGCAGTTACCCAAGAGGGAGCCCGAAAGAGACCCAGTACTTC.

A note on this clonotype: The junction shows a germline mismatch at one end, possibly a read error. The rearrangement joins TRBV12-3 or TRBV12-4 to TRBJ2-1; the match to TRBD2 covers 13 bases. CDR3 length equals 15 residues. The CDR3 bases are TGTGCCTGCAGGGCGGGACTAGCGGGGAGGGGTGAGGAGTTCTTC. Its translation: CACRAGLAGRGEEFF.

As to this clonotype: A much larger clone differs from this one at a single base, so this may be a read error. V and J are TRBV29-1 and TRBJ2-1; 9 nucleotides match TRBD1. V lost 7 bases to trimming and J lost 7 bases; unmatched junction nucleotides: 8. Germline V gene sequence: CDR1 SQVTM, CDR2 ANQGSEA. There are 13 residues in the CDR3. The CDR3 reads CSAMDRGWNEQFF. Written as DNA, the CDR3 is TGCAGCGCCATGGACAGGGGATGGAATGAGCAGTTCTTC.

In this sample, this clonotype turned up once. The CDR3 is CASSLVLGRLETQYF. CDR3 coding DNA: TGTGCCAGCAGTTTAGTATTGGGGAGACTGGAGACCCAGTACTTC. The chain links TRBV12-3 or TRBV12-4 to TRBJ2-5; D perhaps matches TRBD2 (5 bases). The CDR3 spans 15 residues. V was trimmed by 1 base and J by 5 bases, leaving 14 bases between them.

The chain recombines TRBV28 with TRBJ1-5; 7 nucleotides match TRBD1. Germline lookup yields CDR1 MDHEN and CDR2 SYDVKM. V shed 5 bases, J shed 1 base, and the junction held 8 bases outside the gene matches. The CDR3 contains 16 residues. Here the CDR3 DNA reads TGTGCCAGCAGTCCCGCCAGGGGGAGAAGCAATCAGCCCCAGCATTTT. This translates into CASSPARGRSNQPQHF.

Turning to this clonotype: A much larger clone is a single base away; this may be a read error. This sequence joins TRBV5-6 and TRBJ1-1; 8 bases are shared with TRBD1. The CDR3 length is 12 residues. CDR1 and CDR2 from the germline V gene are SGHDT and YYEEEE. CDR3 region: CTGQGKNTEAFF. The CDR3 region has the DNA TGTACCGGACAGGGAAAGAACACTGAAGCTTTCTTT.

The sample holds many counts of this clonotype. J is TRBJ2-3 and V is TRBV12-3 or TRBV12-4; D unclear. V shed 3 bases and J shed 5 bases, with 3 bases lying between them. The CDR3 contains 11 residues. The CDR3 coding sequence is TGTGCCAGCAGTTTCGGAGATACGCAGTATTTT. Amino acid sequence: CASSFGDTQYF.

This clonotype was picked up many times. V gene TRBV4-3 combines with J gene TRBJ1-6; D gene uncertain. Germline CDR1 and CDR2: LGHNA and YSLEER. With 0 bases removed from V and 7 bases from J, the gap between germline ends came to 10 bases. The CDR3 runs to 15 residues. This chain's CDR3 is CASSQDWAGNSPLHF. CDR3 bases: TGCGCCAGCAGCCAAGATTGGGCCGGAAATTCACCCCTCCACTTT.

A remark on this clonotype: Relative to the germline gene, one junction end is altered; a read error may explain this. The chain recombines TRBV11-2 with TRBJ2-7; 11 bases are a match to TRBD1. The CDR3 consists of 15 residues. CDR1 and CDR2 (germline): SGHAT, FQNNGV. The CDR3 reads CTSSLGGTGGGEQYF. CDR3 sequence (DNA): TGTACCAGCAGCTTAGGTGGGACAGGGGGAGGCGAGCAGTACTTC. Variable domain in full (rest from reference TRBV11-2 and TRBJ2-7): EAGVAQSPRYKIIEKRQSVAFWCNPISGHATLYWYQQILGQGPKLLIQFQNNGVVDDSQLPKDRFSAERLKGVDSTLKIQPAKLEDSAVYLCTSSLGGTGGGEQYFGPGTRLTVT.

The chain carries TRBV6-2 or TRBV6-3 and TRBJ2-5, with D possibly being TRBD1 or TRBD2 (6 bases each). The germline CDR1 and CDR2 sequences are MNHEY and SVGEGT. This CDR3 comprises 15 residues. V dropped 9 bases and J dropped 4 bases, with 21 bases sitting between them. CDR3 bases: TGTGCCAGTAGTGGCCCCTTGGGGGGCAGAGAGACCCAGTACTTC. Its translation is CASSGPLGGRETQYF.

This clonotype has ten or more counts. V gene TRBV29-1 combines with J gene TRBJ2-7; 10 bases are a match to TRBD2. The CDR3 loop spans 16 amino acids. Germline V gene data show CDR1 as SQVTM and CDR2 as ANQGSEA. Losses at the gene ends were 7 bases for V and 7 bases for J; bases not matched to a gene: 19. The CDR3 region is CSAGPSRTSGHGEQYF. In nucleotides, the CDR3 is TGCAGCGCTGGCCCTAGTCGGACTAGCGGCCACGGGGAGCAGTACTTC.

Notes on this clonotype: A much more abundant neighbour one base away suggests this may be a read error. The V gene is TRBV6-5, the J gene TRBJ2-5, with 13 bases aligning to TRBD2. Germline values: CDR1 MNHEY, CDR2 SVGAGI. The CDR3 extends over 16 amino acids. The DNA of the CDR3 is TGTGCCAGCGGTTACAGGACTAGCGGGAGTATGAAGACCCAGTACTTC. Protein sequence: CASGYRTSGSMKTQYF.

For this clonotype: The final CDR3 position lacks the conserved phenylalanine or tryptophan, pointing to a likely read error. It is unclear where the CDR3 begins or ends on the DNA, so no DNA is shown, and the CDR3 is as TCRdb lists it. V is TRBV2 and J is TRBJ2-5; the D call TRBD2 from the table was never checked on the DNA. CDR1 and CDR2 from the germline V gene are SNHLY and FYNNEI. The CDR3 length is 13 residues, termini included. The CDR3 loop reads CASSALVDETLYL.

This clonotype has at least ten counts. This rearrangement joins TRBV6-5 to TRBJ2-7; D unresolved. The CDR3 consists of 12 residues. Germline V gene sequence: CDR1 MNHEY, CDR2 SVGAGI. The ends were cut back, 6 bases at V and 4 bases at J, with 10 bases in the middle. The CDR3 sequence: CASSSDIYEQYF. In nucleotides, the CDR3 is TGTGCCAGCAGCTCAGACATTTACGAGCAGTACTTC.

To note about this clonotype: The CDR3 ends on some other residue instead of the conserved phenylalanine or tryptophan, so this is likely a read error. The chain employs TRBV5-1 and TRBJ2-1, with TRBD2 matching over 9 bases. V lost 2 bases to trimming and J lost 0 bases; unmatched junction nucleotides: 3. The CDR3 runs 16 residues. CDR1 is SGHRS, CDR2 YFSETQ, per germline. This chain's CDR3 is CASSFFSGSSYNEQFL. The CDR3 DNA is TGCGCCAGCAGCTTCTTTAGCGGGAGCTCCTACAATGAGCAGTTCCTC.

This clonotype was counted ten times or more. The CDR3 coding sequence is TGTGCCAGCAGCCCCAGACAGGGGATAGTAAGCAATCAGCCCCAGCATTTT. It codes for CASSPRQGIVSNQPQHF. The chain is built from TRBV7-8 and TRBJ1-5; 8 positions agree with TRBD1. The V gene end was trimmed by 5 bases and the J gene end by 1 base; junction bases not matched to a gene: 10. The V gene's germline CDR1 is SGHVS and CDR2 FQNEAQ. The CDR3 runs to 17 residues.

Of note for this clonotype: A much larger clone is a single base away; this may be a read error. J is TRBJ2-6 and V is TRBV6-2 or TRBV6-3; D is ambiguous. From germline, CDR1 is MNHEY and CDR2 SVGEGT. Trimming took off 10 bases at V and 8 bases at J, with 9 bases between the two ends. The CDR3 is made up of 11 amino acids. In nucleotides, the CDR3 is TGTGCCACTAGGCGGACCAACGTCCTGACTTTC. Translating it yields CATRRTNVLTF.

The CDR3 sequence is CASSLLTGGYEQYF. The CDR3 region has the DNA TGTGCCAGCAGCTTATTGACGGGAGGCTACGAGCAGTACTTC. V usage is TRBV7-9 and J usage is TRBJ2-7; TRBD2 aligns across 7 bases. In germline, CDR1 is SEHNR, CDR2 FQNEAQ (reference sequence). This CDR3 has 14 residues. Trimming at V came to 2 bases and at J to 3 bases, leaving 4 bases not matched to a gene. The whole variable domain, remainder taken from reference TRBV7-9 and TRBJ2-7, is DTGVSQNPRHKITKRGQNVTFRCDPISEHNRLYWYRQTLGQGPEFLTYFQNEAQLEKSRLLSDRFSAERPKGSFSTLEIQRTEQGDSAMYLCASSLLTGGYEQYFGPGTRLTVT.

The rearrangement links TRBV29-1 to TRBJ1-6, with a tentative D call TRBD1 (6 bases). The CDR3 spans 13 residues. The germline CDR1 and CDR2 sequences are SQVTM and ANQGSEA. The CDR3 DNA reads TGCATCGCAGGGGAGGCACAAAATTCACCCCTCCACTTT. Amino acid sequence: CIAGEAQNSPLHF.

This clonotype has a single count. The rearrangement links TRBV11-2 to TRBJ2-7; no clear D gene. CDR3 length: 15 residues. Germline V CDR1 and CDR2: SGHAT, FQNNGV. CDR3 nucleotides: TGTGTCAGTAGCTATCCTGGAGAAACCTCCTACGAGCAGTACTTC. This encodes CVSSYPGETSYEQYF.

CDR3 residues: CASKEGGNSPLHF. The DNA of the CDR3 is TGCGCCAGCAAGGAGGGGGGGAATTCACCCCTCCACTTT. V gene TRBV5-1 combines with J gene TRBJ1-6, with D perhaps TRBD1 (6 bases). The CDR3 totals 13 residues. Trimming cost V 6 bases and J 7 bases, with 11 bases left between them. The V gene's germline CDR1 is SGHRS and CDR2 YFSETQ.

The V gene is TRBV11-2, the J gene TRBJ1-2, with a tentative D call TRBD1 (5 bases). This CDR3 has 15 residues. Germline V gene data show CDR1 as SGHAT and CDR2 as FQNNGV. V lost 3 bases, J lost 4 bases, and 15 bases lay in between. This chain's CDR3 is CASSFASRGSYGYTF. The CDR3 nucleotides read TGTGCCAGCAGCTTCGCATCTCGGGGGAGCTATGGCTACACCTTC.

Turning to this clonotype: One junction end does not reproduce the germline sequence, and a read error may be involved. This CDR3 is CACRRTGSTDTQYF. CDR3 nucleotides: TGTGCCTGCAGACGGACGGGAAGCACAGATACGCAGTATTTT. The chain combines TRBV6-5 with TRBJ2-3, with a possible D match to TRBD2 (5 bases). This CDR3 comprises 14 residues. Germline V gene data show CDR1 as MNHEY and CDR2 as SVGAGI.

A word on this clonotype: This sequence may be a read error, since a much larger clone differs from it by one base. This rearrangement joins TRBV6-1 to TRBJ1-5, with no clear D. CDR3 size: 14 residues. Trimming stripped 1 base from V and 5 bases from J, with 9 bases between. In germline, CDR1 is MNHNS, CDR2 SASEGT. The CDR3 sequence is CASSEEVGYQPQHF. The DNA of the CDR3 is TGTGCCAGCAGTGAAGAGGTAGGGTATCAGCCCCAGCATTTT.

The rearrangement links TRBV11-2 to TRBJ2-1, with 11 bases identical to TRBD2. V lost 9 bases and J lost 12; bases outside the gene matches: 16. The CDR3 runs to 15 residues. The germline V gene encodes CDR1 SGHAT and CDR2 FQNNGV. As DNA, the CDR3 is TGTGCCAGTAGCGGCACTAGCGGGAGCTATTCTGGGCAGTTCTTC. Its protein product is CASSGTSGSYSGQFF. Complete variable domain (other parts from reference TRBV11-2 and TRBJ2-1): EAGVAQSPRYKIIEKRQSVAFWCNPISGHATLYWYQQILGQGPKLLIQFQNNGVVDDSQLPKDRFSAERLKGVDSTLKIQPAKLEDSAVYLCASSGTSGSYSGQFFGPGTRLTVL.